This TCR beta chain was obtained from a study of PD-L1 blockade in urothelial cancer. The germline V gene has CDR1 SGHRS and CDR2 YFSETQ. J gave up 4 bases and V 3 bases, and 4 bases lay outside the gene matches. The CDR3 runs 14 residues. Sequencing was performed with immunoSEQ multiplex PCR; in TCRdb, only in-frame clones are kept and a portion is missing. The sample consists of 70,000 to 85,000 clones, 80% to 90% of them appearing once. V usage is TRBV5-1 and J usage is TRBJ1-1, with TRBD1 matching 9 bases. This TCR was recovered from a man in his 70s with urothelial cancer. The material was PBMCs, obtained around atezolizumab (anti-PD-L1) treatment. The CDR3 DNA follows: TGCGCCAGCAGCTGGGGACAGGGTTCCACTGAAGCTTTCTTT. Residues: CASSWGQGSTEAFF.